This passage covers 11 T cell receptor beta chains from one sample sequenced in a study of cytomegalovirus exposure and HLA in healthy donors. 60 Vbeta and 13 Jbeta primers were used in PCR. Clones were sequenced by immunoSEQ multiplex PCR, and TCRdb holds only the in-frame ones, with some missing. Here the sample spans approximately 210,000 clones, more than 85% being singletons. Sample: PBMCs. The origin of the receptors is a woman aged 18-29 years in good health and CMV-seronegative.

V gene TRBV18 combines with J gene TRBJ2-7; D uncertain. CDR1 KGHSH and CDR2 LQKENI come from the germline V gene. The CDR3 consists of 13 residues. V lost 1 base, J lost 2 bases, and 6 bases lay in between. CDR3 DNA: TGTGCCAGCTCACCACGGCAAACCTACGAGCAGTACTTC. Its protein is CASSPRQTYEQYF. Filled out from reference TRBV18 and TRBJ2-7, the complete variable domain reads NAGVMQNPRHLVRRRGQEARLRCSPMKGHSHVYWYRQLPEEGLKFMVYLQKENIIDESGMPKERFSAEFPKEGPSILRIQQVVRGDSAAYFCASSPRQTYEQYFGPGTRLTVT.

This chain connects TRBV29-1 to TRBJ2-4, with 11 positions matching TRBD1. V was pared by 2 bases and J by 2 bases, with 11 bases of the junction left unmatched. The CDR3 length is 18 residues. CDR1 is SQVTM, CDR2 ANQGSEA, per germline. CDR3 DNA sequence: TGCAGCGTTGAACCTCTCAGTGGGACAGGGGGTTCCAAAAACATTCAGTACTTC. Protein sequence: CSVEPLSGTGGSKNIQYF.

Only a few counts were recorded for this clone. A junction boundary mismatches the germline segment, possibly from a read error. The genes are TRBV7-6 and TRBJ2-1; no firm D call. CDR1 is SGHVS, CDR2 FNYEAQ, per germline. The CDR3 is made up of 12 amino acids. CDR3 sequence: CASSYPRNEQFF. The DNA for the CDR3 is TGTGCCAGCAGCTATCCCAGGAATGAGCAATTCTTC.

The gene calls are TRBV14 and TRBJ1-2; TRBD1 is a possible D gene (5 bases). This CDR3 region has 13 residues. Germline CDR1 reads SGHDN; CDR2 reads FVKESK. Between the trimmed V and J ends, which lost 7 bases and 5 bases, there was a span of 14 bases. As DNA, the CDR3 is TGTGCCAGCACCCGCGGGGGACTTTATGGCTACACCTTC. Its protein product is CASTRGGLYGYTF.

The rearrangement joins TRBV7-9 to TRBJ1-1, with 8 bases fitting TRBD1. V was clipped by 1 base and J by 10 bases; unmatched bases: 11. The CDR3 is 15 amino acids. Germline-derived CDR1 and CDR2 are SEHNR and FQNEAQ (reference sequence). CDR3 coding DNA: TGTGCCAGCAGCTTAGGAGGCCAGGGGGCGCTGGGAGCTTTCTTT. Amino acids: CASSLGGQGALGAFF. The full variable domain, its missing parts supplied by reference TRBV7-9 and TRBJ1-1, is DTGVSQNPRHKITKRGQNVTFRCDPISEHNRLYWYRQTLGQGPEFLTYFQNEAQLEKSRLLSDRFSAERPKGSFSTLEIQRTEQGDSAMYLCASSLGGQGALGAFFGQGTRLTVV.

This clone was counted only a few times. The chain is built from TRBV5-4 and TRBJ2-7, with D perhaps matching TRBD2 (6 bases). The CDR3 is made up of 14 amino acids. V dropped 9 bases and J dropped 10 bases, with 26 bases sitting between them. Looked up from germline, CDR1 is SGHNT and CDR2 is YYREEE (reference sequence). This CDR3 reads CATRRRGNCPRQYF. The CDR3, as DNA: TGTGCCACCCGCCGTCGGGGGAATTGCCCCCGCCAGTACTTC. Based on the CDR3 plus reference TRBV5-4 and TRBJ2-7, the full variable domain is ETGVTQSPTHLIKTRGQQVTLRCSSQSGHNTVSWYQQALGQGPQFIFQYYREEENGRGNFPPRFSGLQFPNYSSELNVNALELDDSALYLCATRRRGNCPRQYFGPGTRLTVT.

The genes are TRBV11-2 and TRBJ1-4, with 7 bases identical to TRBD1. Germline V gene data show CDR1 as SGHAT and CDR2 as FQNNGV. J gave up 3 bases and V 5 bases, and 6 bases lay outside the gene matches. CDR3 length equals 15 residues. The CDR3 DNA follows: TGTGCCAGCAGCCCACCGGGACAGCCTAATGAAAAACTGTTTTTT. This codes for CASSPPGQPNEKLFF.

The chain recombines TRBV10-3 with TRBJ2-1, with 7 nucleotides matching TRBD1. The CDR3 covers 15 residues. J lost 5 bases, V lost 2 bases, and 6 bases had no gene match. Germline V lookup: CDR1 ENHRY, CDR2 SYGVKD. The CDR3, as DNA: TGTGCCATCAGTGAGGGTACAGGGGTAAACAATGAGCAGTTCTTC. As protein: CAISEGTGVNNEQFF.

This clone was counted only a few times. The CDR3 loop reads CASSQPNNRAEAFF. The DNA for the CDR3 is TGCGCCAGCAGCCAACCCAACAACAGGGCTGAAGCTTTCTTT. This chain links TRBV4-1 with TRBJ1-1, with a tentative D call TRBD1 (6 bases). Germline lookup yields CDR1 MGHRA and CDR2 YSYEKL. CDR3 size: 14 residues. V was trimmed by 2 bases and J by 6 bases, leaving 13 bases between them.

This chain uses TRBV19 with TRBJ1-5; a weak D match, TRBD1 (6 bases). The CDR3 sequence is 14 residues long. V was clipped by 4 bases and J by 9 bases, with 16 bases between them. Looked up from germline, CDR1 is LNHDA and CDR2 is SQIVND (reference sequence). CDR3 in amino acids: CASSKLGGARPQHF. The CDR3 nucleotides are TGTGCCAGTAGTAAACTCGGGGGGGCCCGGCCCCAGCATTTT. The variable domain in full, with the rest retrieved from reference TRBV19 and TRBJ1-5, is DGGITQSPKYLFRKEGQNVTLSCEQNLNHDAMYWYRQDPGQGLRLIYYSQIVNDFQKGDIAEGYSVSREKKESFPLTVTSAQKNPTAFYLCASSKLGGARPQHFGDGTRLSIL.

CDR3 protein: CASSFSGGGQETQYF. The DNA of the CDR3 is TGTGCCAGCAGCTTTAGCGGGGGGGGGCAAGAGACCCAGTACTTC. The gene calls are TRBV7-9 and TRBJ2-5, with TRBD2 matching over 11 bases. The CDR3 runs 15 residues. Germline V gene sequence: CDR1 SEHNR, CDR2 FQNEAQ (reference sequence). The V gene end was trimmed by 3 bases and the J gene end by 2 bases; junction bases not matched to a gene: 2. The full variable domain, its missing parts supplied by reference TRBV7-9 and TRBJ2-5, is DTGVSQNPRHKITKRGQNVTFRCDPISEHNRLYWYRQTLGQGPEFLTYFQNEAQLEKSRLLSDRFSAERPKGSFSTLEIQRTEQGDSAMYLCASSFSGGGQETQYFGPGTRLLVL.